This entry is about one T cell receptor beta chain. This receptor's antigen is unknown. At one of its ends the junction is not consistent with the germline gene, which may arise from a read error. The data stem from a study of PD-1 blockade in classical Hodgkin lymphoma (dated by TCRdb to the early 2020s). In the study overall: Nivolumab dosing was 3 mg/kg intravenously every 2 weeks, continuing until either disease progression or unacceptable toxicity. A peripheral blood immune signature of response to PD-1 blockade in classical Hodgkin lymphoma was defined using TCR beta sequencing and CyTOF.

The study at large found these results: The study covered only a single clinical trial cohort, and the causes of the repertoire differences, possibly disease activity or prior therapy, were still not defined. Among trial patients, those achieving complete response had baseline diversity similar to that of newly diagnosed patients, while diversity was significantly lower in partial responders and progressors. Lower diversity was seen in patients whose nivolumab began less than 1 year after ASCT, and these patients were left out of later analyses so that immune reconstitution would not confound the results. Baseline TCR diversity was reported to be lower in newly diagnosed patients than in healthy donors, and even lower in relapsed/refractory patients. A significant rise by C4D1 was seen in CD4+ but not CD8+ TCR diversity (p=0.0027 vs p=0.16), with the rise being most apparent in complete responders (p=0.02).

Genomic DNA was isolated using the Qiagen DNeasy kit from unsorted PBMCs as well as from negatively selected CD4+ and CD8+ fractions. TCR beta CDR3 regions were subjected to amplification by immunoSEQ multiplex PCR with primers that anneal to V and J segments. A synthetic immune receptor repertoire was used to minimize amplification bias, and any remaining bias was removed computationally after sequencing. The study's processing was this. Repertoire diversity was quantified as the Shannon entropy index using custom Python scripts. Unsorted, CD4+ and CD8+ repertoires were analyzed separately, except in combined analyses where CD4+ and CD8+ sequences were merged in silico. A clone counted as expanded when the clone's frequency after treatment rose at least 2-fold relative to C1D1, and clones undetected at baseline were given a pseudocount of 0.5. Singleton clones were defined as clones with 0 or 1 copy at C1D1, and non-singleton clones were defined as clones with 2 or more copies. Clones expanded in unsorted samples were labelled as CD4+, CD8+ or unknown by matching protein sequences in sorted samples from the same patient. Wilcoxon tests on paired samples were used to test changes in diversity from C1D1 to C4D1. The table was pulled from immuneACCESS by TCRdb, which kept in-frame rearrangements only. Such tables lose some clones; where checked, under half of the loss comes from unresolved V genes, and the rest has no known cause. V and J calls and clone size come straight from that table; D and trimming were deduced from the DNA. This sample comprises 9,000 or so clones, more than 75% of them detected only once. The ten largest clonotypes hold roughly 24% of the sample.

The time point label, read with the paper, signifies: cycle 4 day 1 (C4D1), after more than five weeks of nivolumab. Relapse after autologous stem cell transplantation had occurred in all trial patients, and cohorts A, B and C were distinguished by prior brentuximab vedotin exposure. A total of 50 to 70 patients with relapsed/refractory classical Hodgkin lymphoma made up the trial cohort, and each patient's best overall response was complete response, partial response or progressive disease. In the multi-cohort phase II CheckMate 205 trial, trial patients received single-agent nivolumab. An independent review committee assessed best overall response by applying the 2007 International Working Group response criteria. Trial PBMCs were collected just before the start of nivolumab (C1D1) and during therapy at cycle 2 day 1 and cycle 4 day 1. Peripheral blood was collected in 8 mL Vacutainer Cell Preparation Tubes, from which PBMCs were isolated by centrifugation and then cryopreserved.

This receptor was identified in a human donor with classical Hodgkin lymphoma. This specimen was peripheral blood mononuclear cells (PBMCs), taken before the fourth cycle of nivolumab.

CDR3 reads: CASSPSSVLFTDTQYF. The DNA sequence is given as TGTGCTAGCAGCCCCTCTAGCGTTCTATTCACAGATACGCAGTATTTT. The chain links TRBV7-7 with TRBJ2-3, with a weak D call of TRBD2 (6 bases match). From its cysteine to its phenylalanine, the CDR3 spans 16 amino acids. The only DNA kept is the CDR3, 48 bases in frame from the first base. From the germline V gene (reference sequence), CDR1 is SSHAT and CDR2 is FNYEAQ.